The T cell receptor beta chain described here comes from a study of a mutant IDH1 vaccine in newly diagnosed glioma. Here immunoSEQ multiplex PCR was the method, and the copy in TCRdb shows in-frame clones only, minus some. The sample lists approximately 24,000 clones, approximately 80% occurring once. Time point denoted: week 5, during vaccination. Vaccination used 300 ug of mutant IDH1 20-mer peptide per dose, with topical imiquimod. Concerning this clone itself: As yet, its antigen is unknown.

CDR3 length equals 16 residues. The germline V gene has CDR1 LGHNA and CDR2 YNFKEQ. V lost 1 base, J lost 3 bases, and 16 bases lay in between. The chain employs TRBV4-2 and TRBJ2-7; TRBD1 is a possible D gene (5 bases). The sequencing used PBMCs, collected from a glioma patient whose treatment included an IDH1 peptide vaccine. The sequence derives from a man aged 40-55 years with glioma. CDR3 region: CASSQGGAQTSYEQYF. The CDR3 DNA reads TGTGCCAGCAGCCAAGGTGGGGCCCAAACCAGCTACGAGCAGTACTTC.